This T cell receptor beta chain derives from a study of Graves' ophthalmopathy and Graves' hyperthyroidism. The V end was cut by 2 bases, the J end by 4 bases, with 15 bases between. The CDR3 consists of 15 residues. Germline V gene sequence: CDR1 SGHTS, CDR2 YDEGEE. This clonotype was seen at least ten times. The target antigen is unknown. General study points: This model predicted ophthalmopathy progression (sensitivity approximately 68%, specificity about 72%). The authors also found most expanded thyroid clonotypes above 0.001 frequency in blood.

Amplification targeted the TCR beta CDR3 regions, with RNA transcripts as the source material. The first round was an RT-PCR with HTBI primers, and the second round was a multiplex PCR. TCRdb recomputed calls from the multiplex PCR reads with MiXCR, one row per CDR3 protein. This table holds approximately 640,000 distinct CDR3 sequences, under 50% found once. Clinical symptoms, serum thyroxine, TRAb, thyroid ultrasound and orbital computed tomography determined diagnosis. What was sequenced was peripheral blood. The chain carries TRBV5-8 and TRBJ2-5; D is undetermined. The source of this sequence is an adult man with Graves' ophthalmopathy. CDR3 residues: CASSLGLEVSETQYF. The CDR3 nucleotides are TGTGCCAGCAGCTTAGGGCTAGAGGTCTCAGAGACCCAGTACTTC.